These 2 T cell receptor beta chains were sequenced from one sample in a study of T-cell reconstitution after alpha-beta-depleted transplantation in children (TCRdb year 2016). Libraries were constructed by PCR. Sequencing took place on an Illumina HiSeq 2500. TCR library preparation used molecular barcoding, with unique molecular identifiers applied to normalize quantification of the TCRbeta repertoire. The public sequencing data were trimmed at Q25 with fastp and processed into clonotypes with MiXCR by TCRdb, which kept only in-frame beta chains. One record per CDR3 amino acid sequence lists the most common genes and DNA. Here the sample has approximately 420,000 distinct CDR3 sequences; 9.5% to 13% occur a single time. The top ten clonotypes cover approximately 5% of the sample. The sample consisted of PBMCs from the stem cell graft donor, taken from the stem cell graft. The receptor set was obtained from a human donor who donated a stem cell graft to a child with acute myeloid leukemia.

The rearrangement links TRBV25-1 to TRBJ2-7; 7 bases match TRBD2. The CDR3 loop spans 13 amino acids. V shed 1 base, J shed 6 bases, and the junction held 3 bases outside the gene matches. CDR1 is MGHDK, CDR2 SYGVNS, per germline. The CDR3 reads CASSESRGFEQYF. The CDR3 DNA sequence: TGTGCCAGCAGTGAATCGCGGGGGTTCGAGCAGTACTTC.

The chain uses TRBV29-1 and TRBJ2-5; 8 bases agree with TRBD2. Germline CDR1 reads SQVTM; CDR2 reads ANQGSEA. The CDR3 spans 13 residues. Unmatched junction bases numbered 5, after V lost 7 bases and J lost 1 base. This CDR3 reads CSAGGGGQETQYF. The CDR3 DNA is TGCAGCGCGGGGGGGGGAGGCCAAGAGACCCAGTACTTC.